A selection of T cell receptor beta chains follows, all from one sample in a study of cytomegalovirus exposure and HLA in healthy donors. Using immunoSEQ multiplex PCR, the repertoire was profiled, and TCRdb retains in-frame clones only, with some absent. This sample has more than 95,000 clones, with more than 65% found just once. Sequencing was carried out using PBMCs. The receptor set was obtained from a woman younger than 30 in good health and CMV-seropositive. Both conserved end residues are part of each CDR3. The order of the fields is CDR3 length, V gene, D gene, clone size, J gene, CDR3 DNA, CDR3 protein. D genes are given only for firm matches. Expanded clones are given a class, and other clones once, few, many or no size at all.

>14|TRBV15|.|once|TRBJ2-7
TGTGCCACCAGCAGAGGGATGGAGAGTTACGAGCAGTACTTC
CATSRGMESYEQYF
>15|TRBV13|.|.|TRBJ2-7
TGTGCCAGCAGCGCCGGGGGGCTAGCGCCCTACGAGCAGTACTTC
CASSAGGLAPYEQYF
>14|TRBV29-1|TRBD1|.|TRBJ2-5
TGCAGCGCTGTGGACAGGGGAGGCGGGGAGACCCAGTACTTC
CSAVDRGGGETQYF
>14|TRBV7-8|TRBD1|once|TRBJ1-2
TGTGCCAGCAGCCCGAGCGATGACAGGGACGGCTACACCTTC
CASSPSDDRDGYTF
>18|TRBV7-3|TRBD2|few|TRBJ2-1
TGTGCCAGCAGCTCGATAACAACAGGGACTAGCGGATACAATGAGCAGTTCTTC
CASSSITTGTSGYNEQFF
>14|TRBV19|.|.|TRBJ1-3
TGTGCCAGTATCAGTATTTACTCTGGAAACACCATATATTTT
CASISIYSGNTIYF
>14|TRBV9|TRBD1|.|TRBJ2-7
TGTGCCAGCAGCGCTTCCGGGACAGAGTACGAGCAGTACTTC
CASSASGTEYEQYF
>13|TRBV19|TRBD2|once|TRBJ2-2
TGTGCCAGCTCATCCCCGGGGGGGCGGGAGCTGTTTTTT
CASSSPGGRELFF
>16|TRBV5-1|TRBD2|.|TRBJ2-2
TGCGCCAGCAGCCTTTTGGCGGGGGGGAACACCGGGGAGCTGTTTTTT
CASSLLAGGNTGELFF
>19|TRBV5-1|TRBD1|once|TRBJ1-3
TGCGCCAGCAGCCGCTGGACAGGTCCAAGGGGCGACTCTGGAAACACCATATATTTT
CASSRWTGPRGDSGNTIYF
>11|TRBV25-1|.|.|TRBJ2-5
TGTGCCAGCACCTACCTGGAGACCCAGTACTTC
CASTYLETQYF
>13|TRBV6-1|TRBD1|.|TRBJ2-3
TGTGCCAGTCGGACAGGGGGGTCAGATACGCAGTATTTT
CASRTGGSDTQYF
>14|TRBV6-1|TRBD1|.|TRBJ1-1
TGTGCCAGCAGCCGGGACAGCGTGCTCTCTGAAGCTTTCTTT
CASSRDSVLSEAFF
>13|TRBV28|.|medium-sized|TRBJ2-1
TGTGCCGTAGGGGGATCGCGAGATCATGAGCAGTTCTTC
CAVGGSRDHEQFF
>16|TRBV19|TRBD2|few|TRBJ2-3
TGTGCCAGTAGAAGGGGGACTAGCGGGACGATAGATACGCAGTATTTT
CASRRGTSGTIDTQYF
>15|TRBV4-1|TRBD2|.|TRBJ2-1
TGCGCCAGCAGCCAAGTCACTAGCGGCTACAATGAGCAGTTCTTC
CASSQVTSGYNEQFF
>14|TRBV6-1|.|.|TRBJ1-5
TGTGCCAGCAAGGGGGACGCACGCAATCAGCCCCAGCATTTT
CASKGDARNQPQHF
>12|TRBV6-5|.|.|TRBJ1-1
TGTGCCACTGGAGTTCGAAACACTGAAGCTTTCTTT
CATGVRNTEAFF
>14|TRBV7-2|.|.|TRBJ2-7
TGTGCCAGCAGCTTAGCGTGGAAACAGGGGAGGTTCTCGTTC
CASSLAWKQGRFSF
>15|TRBV6-5|.|.|TRBJ2-3
TGTGCCAGCAGTTTCGCTAGCAGACCCACAGATACGCAGTATTTT
CASSFASRPTDTQYF
>14|TRBV6-5|TRBD1|.|TRBJ1-5
TGTGCCAGCAGCAGGACAGGGGTTATTCAGCCCCAGCATTTT
CASSRTGVIQPQHF
>15|TRBV18|TRBD1|.|TRBJ2-7
TGTGCCAGCTCACAAGCCGGGACAGGATACTACGAGCAGTACTTC
CASSQAGTGYYEQYF
>14|TRBV6-5|TRBD1|once|TRBJ1-5
TGTGCCAGCAGCCTCGGACAGGGGGCTCAGCCCCAGCATTTT
CASSLGQGAQPQHF
>16|TRBV7-6|.|few|TRBJ1-2
TGTGCCAGCAGCCCAACGTGGCAGGGGAGTAACTATGGCTACACCTTC
CASSPTWQGSNYGYTF
>17|TRBV9|TRBD2|once|TRBJ2-1
TGTGCCAGCAGCGACCCGACTAGCGGGAGGGATTACAATGAGCAGTTCTTC
CASSDPTSGRDYNEQFF
>18|TRBV12-5|TRBD1|.|TRBJ1-1
TGTGCTAGTGGTTTGGTACGGACAGGGGGTCTAAGGAACACTGAAGCTTTCTTT
CASGLVRTGGLRNTEAFF
>16|TRBV18|.|.|TRBJ1-1
TGTGCCAGCTCACAAGGGGAGGTGGGGCTTGGGACTGAAGCTTTCTTT
CASSQGEVGLGTEAFF
>15|TRBV4-3|.|.|TRBJ2-7
TGCGCCAGCAGCCAAGTGGGCGGGACCCCCTACGAGCAGTACTTC
CASSQVGGTPYEQYF
>15|TRBV27|TRBD1|.|TRBJ1-5
TGTGCCAGCAGCTCAGGGGGCGCTGGCAATCAGCCCCAGCATTTT
CASSSGGAGNQPQHF
>14|TRBV5-4|.|.|TRBJ2-7
TGTGCCAGCAGCTCACCGGGACACCCGCCCCAGCAGTACTTC
CASSSPGHPPQQYF
>15|TRBV6-5|.|.|TRBJ2-7
TGTGCCAGCAGCCCCGGCGGAGGGCTAACCTACGAGCAGTACTTC
CASSPGGGLTYEQYF
>14|TRBV5-1|.|.|TRBJ1-1
TGCGCCAGCAGCTTGGCCGGGGGGAACACTGAAGCTTTCTTT
CASSLAGGNTEAFF
>14|TRBV6-4|TRBD2|.|TRBJ2-3
TGTGCCAGCAGGGCGACTAGCGGCACAGATACGCAGTATTTT
CASRATSGTDTQYF
>16|TRBV5-6|TRBD1|once|TRBJ2-1
TGTGCCAGCAGCTTGTCACTGACAGGGGGCTACAATGAGCAGTTCTTC
CASSLSLTGGYNEQFF
>14|TRBV1|.|.|TRBJ1-1
TGCACCAGCAGCCAAAGTAGTCTCAACACTGAAGCTTTCTTT
CTSSQSSLNTEAFF
>14|TRBV11-1|TRBD2|.|TRBJ2-7
TGTGCCAGCAAGTCCGGACTAGCGGGAGTCGAGCAGTACTTC
CASKSGLAGVEQYF
>13|TRBV2|.|few|TRBJ2-3
TGTGCCAGCAGCCAGACTAGCACAGATACGCAGTATTTT
CASSQTSTDTQYF
>10|TRBV21-1|.|few|TRBJ1-5
TGTGCCAGCAGCAAAGTTTATAACACTTTT
CASSKVYNTF
>14|TRBV7-9|TRBD1|.|TRBJ2-2
TGTGCCAGCAGTCGACAGGGGAACACCGGGGAGCTGTTTTTT
CASSRQGNTGELFF
>14|TRBV5-4|.|.|TRBJ2-5
TGTGCCAGCAGCGCGGGACAGTCGGTGGAGACCCAGTACTTC
CASSAGQSVETQYF
>16|TRBV2|TRBD1|.|TRBJ1-1
TGTGCCAGCAGTGAAAAAAAGACAGGGACGGGCACTGAAGCTTTCTTT
CASSEKKTGTGTEAFF
>15|TRBV19|.|.|TRBJ2-3
TGTGCCAGTAGTATTAGTCAGGGGTTACCAGATACGCAGTATTTT
CASSISQGLPDTQYF
>12|TRBV6-5|.|once|TRBJ2-7
TGTGCCAGCAGTAACAGGGCTGGCGAGCAGTACTTC
CASSNRAGEQYF
>15|TRBV11-2|.|.|TRBJ2-5
TGTGCCAGCAGCCAATCTAGACGGTACCAAGAGACCCAGTACTTC
CASSQSRRYQETQYF
>12|TRBV6-5|.|.|TRBJ2-7
TGTGCCAGCAGTCTGACAGGTACCGAGCAGTACTTC
CASSLTGTEQYF
>21|TRBV27|TRBD1|.|TRBJ1-5
TGTGCCAGCAGACCGACAGGGGCAGGCATATGGGCCCCCACTAACAATCAGCCCCAGCATTTT
CASRPTGAGIWAPTNNQPQHF
>13|TRBV18|TRBD1|.|TRBJ1-5
TGTGCCAGCACACAGGGGGCTAGGCAGCCCCAGCATTTT
CASTQGARQPQHF
>12|TRBV30|.|.|TRBJ1-6
TGTGCCTGGAGCCCCGATCGGTCACCCCTCCACTTT
CAWSPDRSPLHF
>15|TRBV5-4|TRBD1|few|TRBJ1-4
TGTGCCAGCAGCTCCCCGGGACAGGGAGCTGAAAAACTGTTTTTT
CASSSPGQGAEKLFF
>15|TRBV11-2|.|.|TRBJ2-1
TGTGCCAGCAGCCTTGGGGGGAGCTCCTACAATGAGCAGTTCTTC
CASSLGGSSYNEQFF